This TCR beta chain was documented in a study of beta chain features in type 1 diabetes. Each of the CD4+ naive, central memory, regulatory and stem cell-like memory populations was sorted via CD45RO/CCR7/CD25/CD127/CD95/CD27. Purities in excess of 98% were seen in all sorted populations. Study-level results: Type 1 diabetes patients had moderately but significantly shorter TCRB CDR3s in all four CD4+ subsets. VDJ junctions from type 1 diabetes patients carried fewer insertions and larger deletions.

This clone has just a few counts. Its target is not known. The investigators reverse transcribed all of the isolated RNA, so they sequenced expressed TCRB transcripts. Sequenced naive, central memory and regulatory T cell samples produced an average of roughly 3.5 million reads. TCRdb keeps only in-frame clones here, not all; method: immunoSEQ multiplex PCR. The sample carries 300,000 to 400,000 clones, approximately 12% recorded once. The CDR3 totals 15 residues. Trimming stripped 6 bases from V and 0 bases from J, with 12 bases between. Germline V CDR1 and CDR2: KGHSH, LQKENI. The chain carries TRBV18 and TRBJ2-1; D gene uncertain. This receptor was identified in a woman aged 18-29 years with type 1 diabetes. Input material: naive CD4+ T cells from blood. The CDR3 DNA is TGTGCCAGCTCCCCCGCAATTAGCTCCTACAATGAGCAGTTCTTC. It specifies CASSPAISSYNEQFF.